This T cell receptor (beta chain) was recorded in a study of T cells in localized non-small cell lung cancer. General observations from the study: A median approximately 57 of the top 100 tumor clones appeared in adjacent lung. Those with higher blood T cell density had longer overall survival. Because sequencing included only one region (of the tumor), heterogeneity remains possible. Compared with tumor, uninvolved adjacent lung displayed greater T cell clonality, ranking highest overall.

This clone occurred a few times. Antigen specificity is unknown. The data were produced by immunoSEQ multiplex PCR, yet TCRdb's version contains in-frame clones alone and is incomplete. This sample has 2,000 to 2,500 clones; roughly 26% occur once, and the top ten carry approximately 20%. The germline V gene encodes CDR1 MNHGY and CDR2 SAAAGT. Trimming left V 5 bases short and J 0 bases short, with 11 bases between. The CDR3 loop spans 15 amino acids. This clonotype was sampled from a female donor with stage II lung adenocarcinoma. Sequences were derived from normal lung tissue next to the tumor, sampled before any cancer treatment. The V and J genes are TRBV6-8 and TRBJ1-5; D gene uncertain. The chain's CDR3 is CASSASGDSNQPQHF. CDR3 coding DNA: TGTGCCAGCAGTGCTTCTGGGGATAGCAATCAGCCCCAGCATTTT.